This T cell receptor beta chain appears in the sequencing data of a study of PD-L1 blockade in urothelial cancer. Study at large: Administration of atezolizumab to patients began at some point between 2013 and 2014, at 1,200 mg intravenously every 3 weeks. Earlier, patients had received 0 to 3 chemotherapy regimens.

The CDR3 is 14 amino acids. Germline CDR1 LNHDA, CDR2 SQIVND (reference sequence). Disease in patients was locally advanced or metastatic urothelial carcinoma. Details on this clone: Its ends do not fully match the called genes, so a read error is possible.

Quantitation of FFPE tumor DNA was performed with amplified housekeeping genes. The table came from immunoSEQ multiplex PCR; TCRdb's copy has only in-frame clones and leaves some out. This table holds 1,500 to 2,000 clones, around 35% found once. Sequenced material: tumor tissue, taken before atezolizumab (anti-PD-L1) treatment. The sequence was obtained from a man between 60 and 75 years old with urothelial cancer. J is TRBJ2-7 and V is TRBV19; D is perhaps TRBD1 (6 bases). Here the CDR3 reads CVSSGPKGVYEQYF. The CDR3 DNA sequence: TGTGTCAGTTCGGGGCCGAAGGGGGTCTACGAGCAGTACTTC.